The next 19 T cell receptor beta chains were all read from a single sample in a study of human T cells and chemical hapten exposure. MiXCR was run by TCRdb on the RACE reads, yielding one entry per CDR3 protein. The table has about 120,000 distinct CDR3 sequences, roughly 13% seen once. Time point noted: patch test 1, 2 weeks after DPC sensitization. The treatment: therapeutic diphenylcyclopropenone sensitization with weekly scalp DPC. The sequencing here drew on whole blood, taken in connection with sensitization to the hapten diphenylcyclopropenone (DPC). These receptors all stem from a man aged 18 to 29 with alopecia areata. Some clones in this sample may be carry-over from other donors' samples.

The chain uses TRBV7-2 and TRBJ1-5; D not resolved. Germline V CDR1 and CDR2: SGHTA, FQGNSA. CDR3 size: 14 residues. V was pared by 4 bases and J by 3 bases, with 10 bases between. The CDR3 here is CASSSSEYNQPQHF. As DNA, the CDR3 is TGTGCCAGCAGCTCATCGGAGTACAATCAGCCCCAGCATTTT.

The CDR3 nucleotides are TGCGCCAGCAGCCAAGAGGCGGGATATAGCAATCAGCCCCAGCATTTT. This encodes CASSQEAGYSNQPQHF. This chain links TRBV4-3 with TRBJ1-5; the D is unclear. Trimming shortened V by 0 bases and J by 0 bases, and 9 bases separated the two germline ends. The CDR3 is 16 residues long. The germline V gene has CDR1 LGHNA and CDR2 YSLEER.

The V and J genes are TRBV7-3 and TRBJ1-1; possible D gene TRBD1, 5 bases. CDR3 size: 13 residues. Germline assignment: CDR1 SGHTA and CDR2 FQGTGA. Between the trimmed V and J ends, which lost 8 bases and 4 bases, there was a span of 14 bases. The CDR3 DNA follows: TGTGCCAGCTCGACGTGGGGGTCCACTGAAGCTTTCTTT. Its protein product is CASSTWGSTEAFF.

This clonotype was counted a few times. The V call is TRBV18, the J call TRBJ1-1; D not resolved. This CDR3 is 14 amino acids long. CDR1 and CDR2 (germline): KGHSH, LQKENI. The V and J ends lost 2 bases and 5 bases respectively, with 12 bases between them. CDR3: CASSPVVGKTEAFF. The CDR3 DNA is TGTGCCAGCTCACCAGTGGTTGGTAAGACTGAAGCTTTCTTT.

The rearrangement uses TRBV11-2 and TRBJ2-6; D possibly corresponds to TRBD2 (6 bases). The CDR3 length is 19 residues. V lost 5 bases and J lost 2, with 22 bases in between. Germline assignment: CDR1 SGHAT and CDR2 FQNNGV. CDR3 in amino acids: CASSDNYRGGKAGANVLTF. In DNA form, the CDR3 reads TGTGCCAGCAGCGACAACTACCGTGGCGGGAAGGCTGGGGCCAACGTCCTGACTTTC.

The chain carries TRBV9 and TRBJ2-3, with TRBD2 identical over 14 bases. V shed 4 bases and J 1 base; nucleotides not matched to a gene: 5. Per germline, CDR1 SGDLS and CDR2 YYNGEE. The CDR3 contains 17 residues. CDR3 in amino acids: CASSPSTSGGGTDTQYF. The CDR3 nucleotides are TGTGCCAGCAGCCCCTCGACTAGCGGGGGGGGCACAGATACGCAGTATTTT.

This clonotype was counted ten times or more. The V gene is TRBV12-3 or TRBV12-4, the J gene TRBJ2-7, with D maybe TRBD1 (6 bases). The CDR3 is 14 amino acids. The V and J ends lost 7 bases and 0 bases respectively, with 13 bases between them. The CDR3: CASNPWGPSYEQYV. The CDR3 DNA reads as TGTGCCAGCAACCCCTGGGGGCCCTCCTACGAGCAGTACGTC.

As DNA, the CDR3 is TGTGCCAGCAGTGAAATGGGAACGGCGTCCTACAATGAGCAGTTCTTC. Translation: CASSEMGTASYNEQFF. The rearrangement links TRBV2 to TRBJ2-1; no firm D call. Trimming removed 2 bases from V and 1 base from J, with 12 bases in between. Germline V gives CDR1 SNHLY, CDR2 FYNNEI. This CDR3 is built from 16 residues.

This clonotype was counted between two and nine times. The CDR3 reads CASSLGLLETQYF. The CDR3 region has the DNA TGTGCCAGCAGCTTAGGACTCCTCGAGACCCAGTACTTC. V gene TRBV11-2 combines with J gene TRBJ2-5; no firm D call. The length of the CDR3 is 13 residues. Trimming pared 1 base from V and 5 bases from J, leaving 8 bases between. Germline CDR1 and CDR2: SGHAT and FQNNGV.

The gene calls are TRBV7-2 and TRBJ2-7; no clear D. The V gene's germline CDR1 is SGHTA and CDR2 FQGNSA. Deletions cut 6 bases from V and 0 bases from J, with 9 bases between. CDR3 length: 13 residues. The CDR3 DNA reads as TGTGCCAGCAGTCTAAGCGACTCCTACGAGCAGTACGTC. It yields the protein CASSLSDSYEQYV.

This clonotype was observed a handful of times. The chain couples TRBV7-2 to TRBJ1-2; D is unclear. Trimming left V 2 bases short and J 8 bases short, with 6 bases between. The germline gives CDR1 SGHTA, CDR2 FQGNSA. The CDR3 extends over 11 amino acids. The CDR3 DNA is TGTGCCAGCAGCTTACTGAGCGGCTACACCTTC. Encoded protein: CASSLLSGYTF.

The chain recombines TRBV28 with TRBJ1-1, with D perhaps matching TRBD1 (5 bases). The CDR3 loop spans 12 amino acids. CDR1 MDHEN and CDR2 SYDVKM come from the germline V gene. CDR3 nucleotide sequence: TGTTCCGTGGGGGACGTGAACACTGAAGCTTTCTTT. The encoded protein is CSVGDVNTEAFF.

This clonotype was recorded a few times. The V call is TRBV20-1, the J call TRBJ2-5; weak D call: TRBD1 (5 bases). The V and J ends lost 0 bases and 3 bases respectively, with 23 bases between them. In germline, CDR1 is DFQATT, CDR2 SNEGSKA (reference sequence). CDR3 length equals 18 residues. CDR3 nucleotides: TGCAGTGCTAGAGATGTTAAAGGTGGAAGGGGCCGAGAAGAGACCCAGTACTTC. Protein: CSARDVKGGRGREETQYF.

V gene TRBV11-2 combines with J gene TRBJ1-6, with TRBD1 matching 7 bases. Germline assignment: CDR1 SGHAT and CDR2 FQNNGV. The CDR3 length is 15 residues. V shed 5 bases and J 7 bases; nucleotides not matched to a gene: 8. The CDR3 bases are TGTGCCAGCAGCCAAAGACAGGGATGGAATTCACCCCTCCACTTT. Amino acids: CASSQRQGWNSPLHF.

This clonotype has more than one count but fewer than ten. The V call is TRBV7-3, the J call TRBJ2-3; D gene unclear. Trimming took off 6 bases at V and 1 base at J, with 11 bases between the two ends. Germline values: CDR1 SGHTA, CDR2 FQGTGA. CDR3 length: 14 amino acids. The CDR3 protein is CASRPGPGTDTQYF. Here the CDR3 DNA reads TGTGCCAGCAGACCCGGACCGGGCACAGATACGCAGTATTTT.

This clonotype was picked up a small number of times. The chain couples TRBV7-2 to TRBJ1-6, with unresolved D. The germline V gene encodes CDR1 SGHTA and CDR2 FQGNSA. V lost 5 bases, J lost 2 bases, and 13 bases lay in between. This CDR3 spans 16 amino acids. The CDR3 DNA reads as TGTGCCAGCAGCCCGTCCCACTCAGCCTATAATTCACCCCTCCACTTT. It encodes CASSPSHSAYNSPLHF.

This chain uses TRBV7-2 with TRBJ2-2; possible D gene TRBD1, 5 bases. Trimming shortened V by 5 bases and J by 1 base, and 17 bases separated the two germline ends. Germline V gives CDR1 SGHTA, CDR2 FQGNSA. The CDR3 is 17 residues long. This CDR3 is CASSRRRQKLNTGELFF. The CDR3 nucleotides read TGTGCCAGCAGCCGACGGAGACAGAAATTGAACACCGGGGAGCTGTTTTTT.

V gene TRBV2 combines with J gene TRBJ2-5; 8 bases align to TRBD2. The CDR3 extends over 15 amino acids. V was clipped by 8 bases and J by 5 bases; unmatched bases: 13. Germline V lookup: CDR1 SNHLY, CDR2 FYNNEI. The CDR3 reads CASLGLDFKSETQYF. The CDR3 DNA reads as TGTGCCAGCTTGGGACTAGATTTTAAATCGGAGACCCAGTACTTC. Drawing the rest from reference TRBV2 and TRBJ2-5, the complete variable domain is EPEVTQTPSHQVTQMGQEVILRCVPISNHLYFYWYRQILGQKVEFLVSFYNNEISEKSEIFDDQFSVERPDGSNFTLKIRSTKLEDSAMYFCASLGLDFKSETQYFGPGTRLLVL.

The chain recombines TRBV9 with TRBJ2-3; 11 nucleotides match TRBD1. The CDR3 sequence is 16 residues long. V lost 4 bases to trimming and J lost 2 bases; unmatched junction nucleotides: 6. Germline V gene sequence: CDR1 SGDLS, CDR2 YYNGEE. The DNA of the CDR3 is TGTGCCAGCAGCTTTGGACAGGGGGCTCTCACAGATACGCAGTATTTT. Its translation is CASSFGQGALTDTQYF.